This T cell receptor beta chain was sequenced for a study of T-cell reconstitution after alpha-beta-depleted transplantation in children. Preparation of the TCRbeta library was carried out with unique molecular identifiers. TCRdb reanalysed the PCR reads using MiXCR and keeps one entry per CDR3 protein. The sample includes about 250,000 distinct CDR3 sequences, 20% to 30% seen only once; the top ten take 4.5% to 5.5%. General observations from the study: T-cell numbers and diversity one year post-transplant derived largely from freshly generated T cells. Reportedly, alpha-beta T cells present about two months post-transplant originated from several hundred expanded clones of graft origin.

Concerning this clonotype itself: Its antigen is not known.

The CDR3 consists of 12 residues. In germline, CDR1 is SGDLS, CDR2 YYNGEE. The V and J ends lost 3 bases and 4 bases respectively, with 6 bases between them. This TCR came from a female patient between 2 and 15 years old who had a stem cell transplant for congenital amegakaryocytic thrombocytopenia, so the T cells may come from the graft donor. The rearrangement uses TRBV9 and TRBJ2-3, with D hard to call. The starting material was PBMCs, mostly from graft donor cells, obtained 360 days after TCRalphabeta/CD19-depleted stem cell transplant. For the CDR3, the DNA is TGTGCCAGCAGCGCCAATTCAGATACGCAGTATTTT. Translation: CASSANSDTQYF.